The 19 T cell receptor beta chains reported below all come from one sample, sequenced in a study of memory CD4+ T cells and cytomegalovirus serostatus. Repertoires were generated with immunoSEQ multiplex PCR, while TCRdb's copy carries only in-frame clones and drops some. This sample has approximately 46,000 clones, with 70% to 75% found just once. The sort gate was single viable CD3+CD4+CD8-CD45RO+ cells for memory CD4+ T cells. Sample: memory CD4+ T cells from blood. Receptor source: an adult in good health and CMV-seropositive.

The chain has TRBV5-1 and TRBJ1-6; possible D gene TRBD1, 5 bases. V lost 0 bases, J lost 0 bases, and 7 bases lay in between. From germline, CDR1 is SGHRS and CDR2 YFSETQ. CDR3 length equals 16 residues. CDR3 bases: TGCGCCAGCAGCTTGGTCGACAGCTCCTATAATTCACCCCTCCACTTT. It translates to CASSLVDSSYNSPLHF.

The chain joins TRBV18 to TRBJ1-2; 9 nucleotides line up with TRBD1. Germline CDR1 KGHSH, CDR2 LQKENI. Trimming at V came to 3 bases and at J to 4 bases, leaving 3 bases not matched to a gene. The CDR3 runs 14 residues. For the CDR3, the DNA is TGTGCCAGCTCACCGCCGGGACAGGGCTATGGCTACACCTTC. This sequence encodes CASSPPGQGYGYTF. Full variable domain (rest looked up from reference TRBV18 and TRBJ1-2): NAGVMQNPRHLVRRRGQEARLRCSPMKGHSHVYWYRQLPEEGLKFMVYLQKENIIDESGMPKERFSAEFPKEGPSILRIQQVVRGDSAAYFCASSPPGQGYGYTFGSGTRLTVV.

This chain connects TRBV10-3 to TRBJ1-1, with D tentatively TRBD1 (5 bases). This CDR3 spans 15 amino acids. Germline V gene lookup returns CDR1 ENHRY and CDR2 SYGVKD. V was clipped by 4 bases and J by 1 base, with 13 bases between them. This CDR3 is CAISAVSGGNTEAFF. CDR3 nucleotides: TGTGCCATCAGTGCCGTTTCGGGGGGGAACACTGAAGCTTTCTTT.

This clone was observed a single time. The chain recombines TRBV27 with TRBJ1-3; the D gene is possibly TRBD1 (5 bases). Germline CDR1 reads MNHEY; CDR2 reads SMNVEV (reference sequence). The CDR3 consists of 18 residues. V was clipped by 4 bases and J by 0 bases, with 19 bases between them. CDR3 amino acids: CASSSLAPGGSSGNTIYF. In nucleotides, the CDR3 is TGTGCCAGCAGTTCTCTGGCCCCTGGGGGAAGCTCTGGAAACACCATATATTTT.

Only a few counts were recorded for this clone. CDR3 sequence (DNA): TGCGCCAGCAGCTTGGCGGCAGCTTCGAATGAAAAACTGTTTTTT. Its translation is CASSLAAASNEKLFF. The chain joins TRBV5-1 to TRBJ1-4; D gene uncertain. The germline gives CDR1 SGHRS, CDR2 YFSETQ. CDR3 length: 15 amino acids. The V end lost 0 bases, the J end lost 5 bases, and 11 bases lay between the germline ends.

The chain recombines TRBV7-3 with TRBJ1-5; the D is unclear. This CDR3 has 13 amino acids. V was trimmed by 5 bases and J by 7 bases, leaving 12 bases between them. CDR1 and CDR2 (germline): SGHTA, FQGTGA. The DNA for the CDR3 is TGTGCCAGCAGCCCAAATCCCGACCAGCCCCAGCATTTT. It translates to CASSPNPDQPQHF. The variable domain in full, completed from reference TRBV7-3 and TRBJ1-5, reads GAGVSQTPSNKVTEKGKYVELRCDPISGHTALYWYRQSLGQGPEFLIYFQGTGAADDSGLPNDRFFAVRPEGSVSTLKIQRTERGDSAVYLCASSPNPDQPQHFGDGTRLSIL.

The chain combines TRBV7-2 with TRBJ1-1; TRBD1 might be the D (6 bases). Germline V gene lookup returns CDR1 SGHTA and CDR2 FQGNSA. This CDR3 spans 13 amino acids. Trimming took off 4 bases at V and 6 bases at J, with 12 bases between the two ends. The CDR3 DNA sequence: TGTGCCAGCAGCTCACAGGGCTCCTCTGAAGCTTTCTTT. Protein: CASSSQGSSEAFF. Based on the CDR3 plus reference TRBV7-2 and TRBJ1-1, the full variable domain is GAGVSQSPSNKVTEKGKDVELRCDPISGHTALYWYRQSLGQGLEFLIYFQGNSAPDKSGLPSDRFSAERTGGSVSTLTIQRTQQEDSAVYLCASSSQGSSEAFFGQGTRLTVV.

The chain is built from TRBV18 and TRBJ2-7; 8 bases line up with TRBD1. Per the germline V gene, CDR1 is KGHSH and CDR2 is LQKENI. This CDR3 has 14 amino acids. V gave up 3 bases and J gave up 5 bases; unmatched junction bases: 6. The CDR3 coding sequence is TGTGCCAGCTCACCGGGACAGGCGGAGCACGAGCAGTACTTC. Its translation is CASSPGQAEHEQYF.

The table lists this clone with a count of one. The V call is TRBV7-2, the J call TRBJ2-3; D uncertain. V lost 2 bases, J lost 0 bases, and 12 bases lay in between. The V gene's germline CDR1 is SGHTA and CDR2 FQGNSA. This CDR3 is 16 amino acids long. In DNA form, the CDR3 reads TGTGCCAGCAGCTTAAGTTTGCCGACAAGCACAGATACGCAGTATTTT. Translated, it gives CASSLSLPTSTDTQYF.

This sequence joins TRBV5-5 and TRBJ2-2; D is ambiguous. Per germline, CDR1 SGHKS and CDR2 YYEKEE (reference sequence). The V end lost 2 bases, the J end lost 0 bases, and 2 bases lay between the germline ends. The CDR3 contains 13 residues. CDR3 nucleotides: TGTGCCAGCAGCTTACCGAACACCGGGGAGCTGTTTTTT. Translated, it gives CASSLPNTGELFF.

This sequence joins TRBV7-2 and TRBJ1-2; D remains unclear. The V end was cut by 2 bases, the J end by 1 base, with 8 bases between. Germline-derived CDR1 and CDR2 are SGHTA and FQGNSA. The CDR3 runs to 14 residues. DNA of the CDR3: TGTGCCAGCAGCTTATCGCCAAGTAACTATGGCTACACCTTC. Translation: CASSLSPSNYGYTF.

This clone was recorded once. The rearrangement joins TRBV5-6 to TRBJ2-7; 9 bases align to TRBD1. With 1 base clipped from V and 2 bases from J, the junction kept 4 bases outside the gene matches. There are 15 residues in the CDR3. Germline V gene lookup returns CDR1 SGHDT and CDR2 YYEEEE. This CDR3 reads CASSLPRDRAYEQYF. CDR3 nucleotide sequence: TGTGCCAGCAGCTTGCCCCGGGACAGGGCCTACGAGCAGTACTTC.

The gene calls are TRBV6-6 and TRBJ2-5, with TRBD1 as a possible D gene (6 bases). The CDR3 has 11 amino acids. The V end lost 6 bases, the J end lost 8 bases, and 10 bases lay between the germline ends. Per the germline V gene, CDR1 is MNHNY and CDR2 is SVGAGI (reference sequence). The CDR3 sequence is CASSPGTTQYF. The DNA for the CDR3 is TGTGCCAGCAGCCCCGGGACAACCCAGTACTTC.

V gene TRBV10-3 combines with J gene TRBJ2-7; the D is unclear. The V gene lost 3 bases and the J gene lost 3 bases, with 12 bases spanning the gap. The V gene's germline CDR1 is ENHRY and CDR2 SYGVKD. The CDR3 is 14 amino acids. The chain's CDR3 is CAISDTELNYEQYF. CDR3 in DNA: TGTGCCATCAGTGACACTGAACTTAACTACGAGCAGTACTTC.

This chain connects TRBV15 to TRBJ2-7; D unclear. Trimming stripped 0 bases from V and 0 bases from J, with 9 bases between. CDR1 and CDR2 from the germline V gene are LNHNV and YYDKDF (reference sequence). CDR3 length equals 15 residues. In nucleotides, the CDR3 is TGTGCCACCAGCAGAGATGGAACAGCCTCCTACGAGCAGTACTTC. Its protein is CATSRDGTASYEQYF.

This chain uses TRBV6-1 with TRBJ1-2, with D possibly matching TRBD1 (6 bases). Deletions cut 7 bases from V and 8 bases from J, with 17 bases between. In germline, CDR1 is MNHNS, CDR2 SASEGT. CDR3 length equals 13 residues. The DNA for the CDR3 is TGTGCCAGCACCGAATGGGGGGCAGGAGGCTACACCTTC. Translating gives CASTEWGAGGYTF.

In nucleotides, the CDR3 is TGTGCCAGCAGCCGGACAGCACAGGGGTTCTATGAAAACACCATATATTTT. Protein product: CASSRTAQGFYENTIYF. V gene TRBV5-5 combines with J gene TRBJ1-3; 7 positions agree with TRBD1. V lost 4 bases, J lost 6 bases, and 16 bases stayed unmatched. CDR1 is SGHKS and CDR2 is YYEKEE in the germline V gene (reference sequence). This CDR3 is 17 amino acids long.

The J gene is TRBJ1-6, the V gene TRBV5-1, with 9 bases lining up with TRBD1. The germline gives CDR1 SGHRS, CDR2 YFSETQ. The ends lost 3 bases at V and 10 bases at J; junction bases unmatched: 11. This CDR3 spans 16 amino acids. The CDR3 loop is CASSSTSGTGPSPLHF. Here the CDR3 DNA reads TGCGCCAGCAGCTCCACCTCCGGGACAGGGCCATCACCCCTCCACTTT. Full variable domain (rest looked up from reference TRBV5-1 and TRBJ1-6): KAGVTQTPRYLIKTRGQQVTLSCSPISGHRSVSWYQQTPGQGLQFLFEYFSETQRNKGNFPGRFSGRQFSNSRSEMNVSTLELGDSALYLCASSSTSGTGPSPLHFGNGTRLTVT.

The chain carries TRBV10-1 and TRBJ1-1, with TRBD1 as a possible D gene (5 bases). Per germline, CDR1 WNHNN and CDR2 SYGVQD (reference sequence). The CDR3 extends over 16 amino acids. The germline V and J ends were trimmed by 0 bases and 8 bases, with 19 bases remaining between them. CDR3: CASSESLFGAATEAFF. Written as DNA, the CDR3 is TGCGCCAGCAGTGAGTCGCTTTTCGGGGCGGCAACAGAAGCTTTCTTT.